The source of this T cell receptor (beta chain) is a study of early T cells in non-severe SARS-CoV-2 infection. Study-level results: The VDJdb matching leaned toward anti-spike CD8 responses and overlooked private and CD4 specificities.

The trim removed 5 bases at V and 2 bases at J, leaving 9 bases unmatched. Germline CDR1 is SNHLY and CDR2 is FYNNEI. The CDR3 sequence is 15 residues long. Of note for this clonotype: Antigen specificity is unknown.

cDNA molecules, individually, were tagged with unique molecular identifiers. TCRdb reprocessed the 5' RACE reads via MiXCR and lists one record per CDR3 protein. The sample contains 65,000 to 80,000 distinct CDR3 sequences, about 13% of which appear only once. The chain links TRBV2 to TRBJ2-7; 7 bases are a match to TRBD1. Source material: whole blood. The receptor was derived from an adult who was a healthcare worker with PCR-confirmed SARS-CoV-2 infection or an uninfected control (not recorded which). This CDR3 is CASSSPGQRTYEQYF. CDR3 DNA sequence: TGTGCCAGCAGTTCCCCGGGACAGCGCACCTACGAGCAGTACTTC.